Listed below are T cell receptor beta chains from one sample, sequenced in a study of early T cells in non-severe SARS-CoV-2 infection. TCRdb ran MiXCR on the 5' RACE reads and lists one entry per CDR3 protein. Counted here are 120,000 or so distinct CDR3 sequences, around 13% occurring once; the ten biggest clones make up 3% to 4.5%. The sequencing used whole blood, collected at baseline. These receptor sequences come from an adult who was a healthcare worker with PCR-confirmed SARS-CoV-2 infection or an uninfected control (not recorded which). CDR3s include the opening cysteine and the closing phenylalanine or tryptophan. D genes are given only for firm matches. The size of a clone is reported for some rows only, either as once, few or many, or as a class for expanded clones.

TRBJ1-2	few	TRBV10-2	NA	CASGRTHTNYGYTF	TGCGCCAGCGGAAGGACACACACTAACTATGGCTACACCTTC
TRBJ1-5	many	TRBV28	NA	CASSLGNWQGGQPQHF	TGTGCCAGCAGTTTGGGGAACTGGCAGGGAGGGCAGCCCCAGCATTTT
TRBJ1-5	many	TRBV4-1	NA	CASSLLEANQPQHF	TGCGCCAGCAGTCTCCTTGAGGCTAATCAGCCCCAGCATTTT
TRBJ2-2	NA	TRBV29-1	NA	CSVARGSNTGELFF	TGCAGCGTTGCACGGGGGTCGAACACCGGGGAGCTGTTTTTT
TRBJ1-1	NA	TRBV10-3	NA	CAISESHRPGAFF	TGTGCCATCAGTGAGTCCCACAGACCGGGGGCTTTCTTT
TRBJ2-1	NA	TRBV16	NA	CASSDTGYNEQFF	TGTGCCAGCAGCGACACGGGGTACAATGAGCAGTTCTTC
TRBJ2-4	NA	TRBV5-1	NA	CASSLEAAVTAKNIQYF	TGCGCCAGCAGCTTGGAAGCCGCTGTTACAGCCAAAAACATTCAGTACTTC
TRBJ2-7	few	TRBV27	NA	CASSLGPLSYEQYF	TGTGCCAGCAGTTTGGGACCCTTGAGCTACGAGCAGTACTTC
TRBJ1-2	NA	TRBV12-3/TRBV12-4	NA	CASTQSGGRSYGYTF	TGTGCCAGCACCCAGAGTGGGGGCCGAAGCTATGGCTACACCTTC
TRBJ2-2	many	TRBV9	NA	CASSVAPTPGSGELFF	TGTGCCAGCAGCGTAGCCCCGACCCCAGGGTCCGGGGAGCTGTTTTTT
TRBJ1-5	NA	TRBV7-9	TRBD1	CASSTGQGAYQPQHF	TGTGCCAGCAGCACCGGACAGGGGGCCTATCAGCCCCAGCATTTT
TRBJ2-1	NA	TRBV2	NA	CASNPGNEQFF	TGTGCCAGCAATCCCGGCAATGAGCAGTTCTTC
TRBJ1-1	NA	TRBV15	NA	CATSRRDGTEAFF	TGTGCCACCAGCCGGAGGGACGGTACTGAAGCTTTCTTT
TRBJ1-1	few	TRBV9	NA	CASSSFSQANTEAFF	TGTGCCAGCAGTTCTTTCTCACAGGCGAACACTGAAGCTTTCTTT
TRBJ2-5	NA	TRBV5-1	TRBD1	CARSYRGQETQYF	TGCGCCAGAAGCTACAGGGGGCAAGAGACCCAGTACTTC
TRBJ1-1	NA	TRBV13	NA	CASSWGRHTEAFF	TGTGCCAGCAGCTGGGGGCGGCACACTGAAGCTTTCTTT
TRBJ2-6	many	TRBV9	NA	CASSRRGPPGSGANVLTF	TGTGCCAGCAGTCGACGGGGACCCCCCGGCTCTGGGGCCAACGTCCTGACTTTC
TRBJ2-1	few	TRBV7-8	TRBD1	CASSPGQGPFNEQFF	TGTGCCAGCAGCCCGGGACAGGGGCCCTTTAATGAGCAGTTCTTC
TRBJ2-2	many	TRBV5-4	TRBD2	CASSSFAGENTGELFF	TGTGCCAGCAGCTCCTTCGCGGGGGAGAACACCGGGGAGCTGTTTTTT
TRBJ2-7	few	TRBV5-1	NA	CASSWTGAYEQYF	TGCGCCAGCAGTTGGACGGGGGCCTACGAGCAGTACTTC
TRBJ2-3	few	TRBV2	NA	CASSSKTDTQYF	TGTGCCAGCAGTTCCAAGACAGATACGCAGTATTTT
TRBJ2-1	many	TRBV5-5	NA	CASSSLDFSYNEQFF	TGTGCCAGCAGCTCCTTGGACTTCTCCTACAATGAGCAGTTCTTC
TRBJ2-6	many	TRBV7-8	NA	CASRPTGFAPGANVLTF	TGTGCCAGCAGACCCACGGGGTTCGCCCCTGGGGCCAACGTCCTGACTTTC
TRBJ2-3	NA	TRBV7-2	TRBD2	CASSLGLAGRGDTQYF	TGTGCCAGCAGCTTAGGACTAGCGGGGAGAGGAGATACGCAGTATTTT
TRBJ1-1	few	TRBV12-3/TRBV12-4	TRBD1	CASRFRQGVTEAFF	TGTGCCAGCCGGTTTAGACAGGGGGTTACTGAAGCTTTCTTT
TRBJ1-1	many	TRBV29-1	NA	CSCTGGTEAFF	TGCAGCTGTACCGGGGGCACTGAAGCTTTCTTT
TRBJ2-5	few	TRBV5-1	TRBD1	CASSPNPNTGGEETQYF	TGCGCCAGCAGCCCAAACCCCAATACAGGGGGCGAGGAGACCCAGTACTTC
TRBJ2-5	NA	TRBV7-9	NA	CASSLKAGRAQETQYF	TGTGCCAGCAGCTTAAAGGCGGGGCGGGCGCAAGAGACCCAGTACTTC